The T cell receptor (beta chain) described here comes from a study of human T cells and chemical hapten exposure. MiXCR was run by TCRdb on the RACE reads, yielding one entry per CDR3 protein. The sample lists about 350,000 distinct CDR3 sequences; about 5% were seen once. Findings and caveats of the study: Since the donors had alopecia, their immune response may not be the same as that of healthy people.

The CDR3 consists of 15 residues. The V gene's germline CDR1 is SGHAT and CDR2 FQNNGV. With 5 bases removed from V and 2 bases from J, the gap between germline ends came to 15 bases. The sample's time point: pre-sensitization, week 0. Treatment given: therapeutic diphenylcyclopropenone sensitization with weekly scalp DPC. The study enrolled 18 to 70-year-old alopecia patients suitable for DPC. Whole blood, unfractionated, served as the material for total RNA extraction. Comment on this clonotype: Antigen specificity is unknown.

The TCR was taken from a woman younger than 30 with alopecia areata. Some clones in this sample may be carry-over from other donors' samples. The gene calls are TRBV11-2 and TRBJ1-1; the D gene is possibly TRBD1 (6 bases). The source material was whole blood, sampled in connection with sensitization to the hapten diphenylcyclopropenone (DPC). CDR3 region: CASSKPGQFNTEAFF. DNA of the CDR3: TGTGCCAGCAGCAAGCCGGGACAATTTAACACTGAAGCTTTCTTT.